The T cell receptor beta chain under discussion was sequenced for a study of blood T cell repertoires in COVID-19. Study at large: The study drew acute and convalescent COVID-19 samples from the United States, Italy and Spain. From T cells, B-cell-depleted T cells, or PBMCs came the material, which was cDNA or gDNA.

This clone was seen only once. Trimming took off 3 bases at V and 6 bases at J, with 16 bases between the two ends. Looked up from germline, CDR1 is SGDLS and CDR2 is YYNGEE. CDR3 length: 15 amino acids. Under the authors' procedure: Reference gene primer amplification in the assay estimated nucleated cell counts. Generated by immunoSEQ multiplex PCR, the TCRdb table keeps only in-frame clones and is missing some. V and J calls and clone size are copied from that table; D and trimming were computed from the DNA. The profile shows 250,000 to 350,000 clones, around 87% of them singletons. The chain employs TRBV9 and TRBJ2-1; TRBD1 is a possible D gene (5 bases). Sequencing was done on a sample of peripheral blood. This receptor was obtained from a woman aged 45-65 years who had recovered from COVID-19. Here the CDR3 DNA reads TGTGCCAGCAGCGGATTGACAGTCCAGACCAATGAGCAGTTCTTC. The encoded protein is CASSGLTVQTNEQFF.